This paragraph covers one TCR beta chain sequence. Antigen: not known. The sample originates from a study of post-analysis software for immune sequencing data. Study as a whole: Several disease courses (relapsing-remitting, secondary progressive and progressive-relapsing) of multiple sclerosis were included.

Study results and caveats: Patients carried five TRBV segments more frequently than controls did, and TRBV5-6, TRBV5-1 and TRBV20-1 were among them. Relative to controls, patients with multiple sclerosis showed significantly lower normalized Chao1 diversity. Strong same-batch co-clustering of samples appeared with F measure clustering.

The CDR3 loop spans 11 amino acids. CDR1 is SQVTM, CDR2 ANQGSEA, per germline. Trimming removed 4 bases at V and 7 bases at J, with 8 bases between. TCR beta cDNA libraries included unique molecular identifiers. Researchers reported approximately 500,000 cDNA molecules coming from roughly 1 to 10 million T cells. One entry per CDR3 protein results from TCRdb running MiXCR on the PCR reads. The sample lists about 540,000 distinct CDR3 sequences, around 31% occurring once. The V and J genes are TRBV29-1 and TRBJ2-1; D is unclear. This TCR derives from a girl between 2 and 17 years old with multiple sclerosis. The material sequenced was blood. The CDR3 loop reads CSVGPGNEQFF. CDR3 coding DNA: TGCAGCGTTGGGCCTGGGAATGAGCAGTTCTTC.